A selection of T cell receptor beta chains follows, all from one sample in a study of OX40 agonist ivuxolimab in advanced cancers. Libraries were prepared by immunoSEQ multiplex PCR; TCRdb keeps only in-frame clonotypes and omits some of them. The data hold some 70,000 clones, with about nine tenths observed a single time. Sequencing was performed on CD4+ or CD8+ T cells sorted from blood, taken in a trial of the OX40 agonist ivuxolimab. The receptor set was obtained from an adult with an advanced solid tumor such as melanoma, head and neck, liver or kidney cancer. CDR3s include the opening cysteine and the closing phenylalanine or tryptophan. The D gene is left open where the match is weak. Clone sizes are given selectively: once, few, many, or a class where the clone is expanded.

j_gene | abundance | d_gene | v_gene | CDR3nt | CDR3aa
TRBJ1-2 | few | - | TRBV6-1 | TGTGCCAGTCTACAGGGACGGGACTATGGCTACACCTTC | CASLQGRDYGYTF
TRBJ1-2 | - | - | TRBV6-1 | TGTGCCAGCAGTGTTGGAGGGCCTGGCTACACCTTC | CASSVGGPGYTF
TRBJ1-1 | once | TRBD1 | TRBV29-1 | TGCAGCGTTGAACGGACAGGGATCTCTGAAGCTTTCTTT | CSVERTGISEAFF
TRBJ1-1 | few | - | TRBV9 | TGTGCCAGCAGCGTACTTGGCGCCACTGAAGCTTTCTTT | CASSVLGATEAFF
TRBJ1-4 | - | - | TRBV29-1 | TGCAGCGTCCGGGAGGGGGGAACTAATGAAAAACTGTTTTTT | CSVREGGTNEKLFF
TRBJ1-1 | once | - | TRBV11-1 | TGTGCCAGCAGCTTAGGTCTCGGCTGGAGCACTGAAGCTTTCTTT | CASSLGLGWSTEAFF
TRBJ2-1 | - | - | TRBV21-1 | TGTGCCAGCATTTCGACTGGACGAAATGAGCAGTTCTTC | CASISTGRNEQFF
TRBJ2-7 | - | TRBD1 | TRBV19 | TGTGCCAGTAGCAAACTGGGACAGGGGCCTCTCGAGCAGTACTTC | CASSKLGQGPLEQYF
TRBJ2-1 | - | - | TRBV2 | TGTGCCAGCAGTTCGACTTGGCCGGATGAGCAGTTCTTC | CASSSTWPDEQFF
TRBJ2-7 | once | TRBD1 | TRBV6-5 | TGTGCCAGCAGTGTATTAGAGGGGGCTCGGGACGAGCAGTACTTC | CASSVLEGARDEQYF
TRBJ1-2 | - | - | TRBV19 | TGTGCCAGTCAACAACCTCAGCCTAACTATGGCTACACCTTC | CASQQPQPNYGYTF
TRBJ2-3 | - | TRBD2 | TRBV5-1 | TGCGCCAGCAGCATAGCGGGGACAGATACGCAGTATTTT | CASSIAGTDTQYF
TRBJ2-1 | - | - | TRBV9 | TGTGCCAGCAGTCTTTTCGGCGGCAGGAGCTCCTACAATGAGCAGTTCTTC | CASSLFGGRSSYNEQFF
TRBJ1-1 | once | - | TRBV5-1 | TGCGCCAGCAGCACCGCCGGGACCGCGAACACTGAAGCTTTCTTT | CASSTAGTANTEAFF
TRBJ2-7 | once | TRBD2 | TRBV10-1 | TGCGCCAGCAGTCCCGTCCTAGCGGGACCTTACGAGCAGTACTTC | CASSPVLAGPYEQYF
TRBJ1-4 | - | TRBD1 | TRBV28 | TGTGCCAGCAGTTTGGTGGGACAGGGTGATGAAAAACTGTTTTTT | CASSLVGQGDEKLFF
TRBJ2-3 | - | TRBD2 | TRBV25-1 | TGTGCCAGCACCCCCCAGAGAGCGGGGGGTAGCACAGATACGCAGTATTTT | CASTPQRAGGSTDTQYF
TRBJ1-2 | once | - | TRBV15 | TGTGCCACCAGAATCCCCGTCCCCGGCTATGGCTACACCTTC | CATRIPVPGYGYTF